This is a list of T cell receptor beta chains from one sample in a study of persistence of HIV-infected CD4 T cells. Method: immunoSEQ multiplex PCR; TCRdb's copy keeps in-frame clones and lacks some. This sample has roughly 13,000 clones, with less than 75% found just once. These receptors are not linked to any known antigen. The material was CD4+ T cells sorted from PBMCs after roughly 18-hour stimulation, obtained from a patient who received antiretroviral therapy. These receptors were taken from an adult man with HIV who was CMV-seropositive. CDR3s include the opening cysteine and the closing phenylalanine or tryptophan. A D gene is named only where the DNA matches it firmly. Size is stated for part of the rows, as once, few or many counts, or as a class when the clone is expanded.

>TRBD2|medium-sized|TRBJ2-3|TRBV5-1|14
TGCGCCAGCAGCTGGGGACTAGGGACAGATACGCAGTATTTT
CASSWGLGTDTQYF
>TRBD2|NA|TRBJ2-3|TRBV9|15
TGTGCCAGCAGCCCCCTAGCGGGGTGGGAAGATACGCAGTATTTT
CASSPLAGWEDTQYF
>TRBD2|NA|TRBJ2-3|TRBV5-6|16
TGTGCCAGCAGCTTGGTGTCTAGCGGGGGGGCAGATACGCAGTATTTT
CASSLVSSGGADTQYF
>TRBD2|NA|TRBJ2-1|TRBV18|14
TGTGCCAGCTCAGCGACTAGCGGCTACAATGAGCAGTTCTTC
CASSATSGYNEQFF
>NA|NA|TRBJ1-3|TRBV24-1|15
TGTGCCACCAGCGTGACAGGAGACTCTGGAAACACCATATATTTT
CATSVTGDSGNTIYF
>NA|NA|TRBJ2-7|TRBV6-5|11
TGTGCCAGCAGTCGACAGTACGAGCAGTACTTC
CASSRQYEQYF
>NA|NA|TRBJ1-5|TRBV6-6|14
TGTGCCAGCAGTTACTCGACCCTCTATCAGCCCCAGCATTTT
CASSYSTLYQPQHF
>NA|NA|TRBJ1-2|TRBV27|13
TGTGCCAGCAGTTTGGGGGCGAGGACGGACTACACCTTC
CASSLGARTDYTF
>NA|medium-sized|TRBJ1-5|TRBV7-2|14
TGTGCCAGCAGCTTAGACCATAGCAATCAGCCCCAGCATTTT
CASSLDHSNQPQHF
>TRBD1|few|TRBJ1-1|TRBV5-1|15
TGCGCCAGCAGCGCTGGGGGACAGATGAACACTGAAGCTTTCTTT
CASSAGGQMNTEAFF
>NA|NA|TRBJ2-2|TRBV12-3/TRBV12-4|13
TGTGCCAGCAGTTTCCGATCCACCGGGGAGCTGTTTTTT
CASSFRSTGELFF
>TRBD1|NA|TRBJ2-1|TRBV7-9|15
TGTGCCAGCAGCTCCCGGGACAGGGGCTACAATGAGCAGTTCTTC
CASSSRDRGYNEQFF
>TRBD2|NA|TRBJ2-3|TRBV13|14
TGTGCCAGCAGCGGCGGGACTAGGACAGATACGCAGTATTTT
CASSGGTRTDTQYF
>NA|NA|TRBJ1-1|TRBV12-3/TRBV12-4|13
TGTGCCAGCAGTCCACGGGACCGCACTGAAGCTTTCTTT
CASSPRDRTEAFF
>TRBD2|NA|TRBJ2-2|TRBV3-1/TRBV3-2|16
TGTGCCAGCAGCCCTGGACTAGCGGGGGGCAACGGGGAGCTGTTTTTT
CASSPGLAGGNGELFF
>TRBD1|NA|TRBJ1-2|TRBV10-3|13
TGTGCCATCGGTAGACAGGGGGCAGATGGCTACACCTTC
CAIGRQGADGYTF
>TRBD1|NA|TRBJ1-2|TRBV24-1|14
TGTGCCACCAGTGATAATGAGGGGGCCTATGGCTACACCTTC
CATSDNEGAYGYTF
>NA|NA|TRBJ1-2|TRBV3-1/TRBV3-2|14
TGTGCCAGCAGCCCCCCTTCGGGGGAGTACGGCTACACCTTC
CASSPPSGEYGYTF
>NA|NA|TRBJ2-1|TRBV5-1|14
TGCGCCAGCAGCCTGGACAATCGAGGAGATGAGCAGTTCTTC
CASSLDNRGDEQFF
>NA|NA|TRBJ1-6|TRBV4-1|16
TGCGCCAGCAGCCAAGAAGCGGGGTCGGTAAATTCACCCCTCCACTTT
CASSQEAGSVNSPLHF
>NA|NA|TRBJ2-3|TRBV10-1|17
TGCGCCAGCAGTGATAAACCTGGGGGCGCAGGCACAGATACGCAGTATTTT
CASSDKPGGAGTDTQYF
>TRBD1|NA|TRBJ2-7|TRBV27|13
TGTGCCAGCAGACCCTCCAGACAGGGAAGGAGTTACTTC
CASRPSRQGRSYF
>NA|few|TRBJ2-7|TRBV5-1|14
TGCGCCAGCAGCTTGGTAGGGCAGTCCTACGAGCAGTACTTC
CASSLVGQSYEQYF
>NA|few|TRBJ2-7|TRBV11-1|15
TGTGCCAGCAGCTTAGAATCGGGGGCCCCCTACGAGCAGTACTTC
CASSLESGAPYEQYF
>TRBD1|NA|TRBJ2-7|TRBV27|15
TGTGCCAGCAGTCCCGCCCCAGGACAGGGAAGAGGTTCCTACTTC
CASSPAPGQGRGSYF
>NA|NA|TRBJ2-3|TRBV7-3|13
TGTGCCAGCAGCCGGGACCCCTTGGATACGCAGTATTTT
CASSRDPLDTQYF
>NA|NA|TRBJ1-2|TRBV28|14
TGTGCCAGCAGGGGGGACGGAGCTAACTATGGCTACACCTTC
CASRGDGANYGYTF
>TRBD1|few|TRBJ1-5|TRBV7-9|15
TGTGCCAGCAGCACCCGGGACAGGAGCAATCAGCCCCAGCATTTT
CASSTRDRSNQPQHF
>NA|NA|TRBJ2-3|TRBV19|15
TGTGCCAGTAGTACGGGACTTGCGGGCACAGATACGCAGTATTTT
CASSTGLAGTDTQYF
>NA|few|TRBJ1-3|TRBV7-9|16
TGTGCCAGCAGGGGGGCCCCAAGCTTCTCTGGAAACACCATATATTTT
CASRGAPSFSGNTIYF
>TRBD2|NA|TRBJ2-3|TRBV7-8|20
TGTGCCAGCAGCTTAGTGGCTAGCGGGGGGGCATTAAGCAGCACAGATACGCAGTATTTT
CASSLVASGGALSSTDTQYF
>NA|few|TRBJ2-3|TRBV5-1|15
TGCGCCACTTCGCAAGGGGGGGACTACACAGATACGCAGTATTTT
CATSQGGDYTDTQYF
>TRBD1|NA|TRBJ2-2|TRBV6-4|16
TGTGCCAGCAGTGACTACGACAGGGGGCGTTCCGGGGAGCTGTTTTTT
CASSDYDRGRSGELFF
>TRBD1|NA|TRBJ2-3|TRBV6-5|15
TGTGCCAGCAGTTACTCAGGGGGCAGAACAGATACGCAGTATTTT
CASSYSGGRTDTQYF
>TRBD1|NA|TRBJ1-2|TRBV9|14
TGTGCCAGCAGCGGCGACAGGGTTGGCTATGGCTACACCTTC
CASSGDRVGYGYTF